These 21 T cell receptor beta chains originate from one sample sequenced in a study of blood T cell repertoires in COVID-19. The assay was immunoSEQ multiplex PCR, and TCRdb's table has in-frame clones only and misses some. The table shows about 220,000 clones, with 65% to 90% occurring only once. Specimen: peripheral blood. The receptors stem from a man between 50 and 59 years old with active or convalescent COVID-19.

The V gene is TRBV28, the J gene TRBJ1-3, with TRBD1 as a possible D gene (6 bases). Trimming shortened V by 8 bases and J by 8 bases, and 13 bases separated the two germline ends. The CDR3 totals 12 residues. Germline lookup yields CDR1 MDHEN and CDR2 SYDVKM. CDR3 protein: CASYRAGHTIYF. In nucleotides, the CDR3 is TGTGCCAGCTACAGGGCCGGGCACACCATATATTTT.

The rearrangement joins TRBV11-2 to TRBJ2-1; perhaps TRBD1 as D (7 bases). CDR3 size: 14 residues. Germline CDR1 reads SGHAT; CDR2 reads FQNNGV. V was pared by 0 bases and J by 9 bases, with 12 bases between. The CDR3 loop reads CASSLDPQGGEQFF. CDR3 sequence (DNA): TGTGCCAGCAGCTTAGATCCCCAGGGGGGTGAGCAGTTCTTC.

This clone was detected only once. The chain uses TRBV7-2 and TRBJ2-5, with D possibly TRBD2 on 5 matching bases. V shed 5 bases and J shed 1 base, with 14 bases lying between them. The CDR3 contains 15 residues. Per germline, CDR1 SGHTA and CDR2 FQGNSA. CDR3 in DNA: TGTGCCAGCAGCCTCCTATCTAGCCCCCAAGAGACCCAGTACTTC. Encoded protein: CASSLLSSPQETQYF.

V gene TRBV7-9 combines with J gene TRBJ2-2; 7 bases map to TRBD1. The germline V gene has CDR1 SEHNR and CDR2 FQNEAQ (reference sequence). Trimming took 5 bases from V and 2 from J; bases not matched to a gene: 11. The CDR3 is 17 amino acids. The CDR3 nucleotides are TGTGCCAGCAGCCTAAGGACAGGTTGGACCAACACCGGGGAGCTGTTTTTT. It yields the protein CASSLRTGWTNTGELFF.

Remarks on this clone: The sample has other DNA sequences that encode this CDR3 too. The J gene is TRBJ2-5, the V gene TRBV7-2; D is possibly TRBD1 (6 bases). The V gene's germline CDR1 is SGHTA and CDR2 FQGNSA. The CDR3 spans 14 residues. The ends were cut back, 0 bases at V and 1 base at J, with 6 bases in the middle. In nucleotides, the CDR3 is TGTGCCAGCAGCTTAGCGGGGGCCCAAGAGACCCAGTACTTC. Its translation: CASSLAGAQETQYF.

This clone was seen once. The V and J genes are TRBV19 and TRBJ1-2, with 7 bases matching TRBD1. The germline gives CDR1 LNHDA, CDR2 SQIVND (reference sequence). The V segment lost 6 bases and the J segment 2 bases; nucleotides outside the gene matches: 6. The CDR3 runs to 14 residues. CDR3 protein: CASSSQTGNYGYTF. The CDR3 nucleotides read TGTGCCAGTAGCAGTCAGACAGGGAACTATGGCTACACCTTC.

The chain joins TRBV28 to TRBJ1-2; TRBD1 agrees at 8 bases. The CDR3 consists of 14 residues. CDR1 MDHEN and CDR2 SYDVKM come from the germline V gene. After removal of 6 bases from V and 4 bases from J, the junction contained 7 bases not matched to a gene. CDR3 DNA sequence: TGTGCCAGCAGGACTATCGACAGGGGCTATGGCTACACCTTC. It translates to CASRTIDRGYGYTF.

The rearrangement uses TRBV6-5 and TRBJ2-1; 9 bases align to TRBD1. V dropped 6 bases and J dropped 15; count of bases not matched to a gene: 9. The V gene's germline CDR1 is MNHEY and CDR2 SVGAGI. This CDR3 has 12 residues. The CDR3 sequence: CASRPQGAKRFF. DNA for the CDR3: TGTGCCAGCAGACCACAGGGGGCAAAACGGTTCTTC.

CDR3 nucleotides: TGTGCCATCAGTGAGTCGAGAGGGTCTGTGACTGAAGCTTTCTTT. It yields the protein CAISESRGSVTEAFF. The V gene is TRBV10-3, the J gene TRBJ1-1; D call uncertain. The CDR3 totals 15 residues. V gave up 0 bases and J gave up 5 bases, with 13 bases separating them. Germline-derived CDR1 and CDR2 are ENHRY and SYGVKD.

The chain carries TRBV18 and TRBJ1-5; 9 bases map to TRBD1. V gave up 3 bases and J gave up 4 bases; unmatched junction bases: 4. Germline V gene sequence: CDR1 KGHSH, CDR2 LQKENI. CDR3 size: 15 residues. In nucleotides, the CDR3 is TGTGCCAGCTCACCGGGACAGGGAGATAATCAGCCCCAGCATTTT. The encoded protein is CASSPGQGDNQPQHF. The full variable domain, rest sourced from reference TRBV18 and TRBJ1-5, is NAGVMQNPRHLVRRRGQEARLRCSPMKGHSHVYWYRQLPEEGLKFMVYLQKENIIDESGMPKERFSAEFPKEGPSILRIQQVVRGDSAAYFCASSPGQGDNQPQHFGDGTRLSIL.

The chain is built from TRBV28 and TRBJ2-1; 10 bases are shared with TRBD2. The V gene's germline CDR1 is MDHEN and CDR2 SYDVKM. The CDR3 loop spans 16 amino acids. The V gene end was trimmed by 6 bases and the J gene end by 0 bases; junction bases not matched to a gene: 5. CDR3 nucleotides: TGTGCCAGCAGGTTAGCGGGGGGACCCTCCTACAATGAGCAGTTCTTC. It translates to CASRLAGGPSYNEQFF.

The V gene is TRBV2, the J gene TRBJ2-7; 7 positions match TRBD1. The CDR3 is made up of 11 amino acids. V shed 6 bases, J shed 6 bases, and the junction held 2 bases outside the gene matches. Germline V CDR1 and CDR2: SNHLY, FYNNEI. CDR3 in amino acids: CASSTGAEQYV. Here the CDR3 DNA reads TGTGCCAGCAGCACAGGGGCCGAGCAGTACGTC.

The V and J genes are TRBV7-2 and TRBJ1-6; D gene ambiguous. The germline gives CDR1 SGHTA, CDR2 FQGNSA. There are 13 residues in the CDR3. Trimming pared 1 base from V and 9 bases from J, leaving 7 bases between. CDR3 sequence: CASSLDVFSPLHF. The CDR3 DNA sequence: TGTGCCAGCAGCTTAGATGTCTTTTCACCCCTCCACTTT.

This clone was detected once. The CDR3 loop reads CASSYGRDAGYEQYV. For the CDR3, the DNA is TGTGCCAGCAGTTACGGGCGGGATGCAGGGTACGAGCAGTACGTC. The V and J genes are TRBV6-6 and TRBJ2-7, with D perhaps matching TRBD2 (6 bases). V was pared by 2 bases and J by 4 bases, with 15 bases between. Looked up from germline, CDR1 is MNHNY and CDR2 is SVGAGI (reference sequence). This CDR3 has 15 residues.

The CDR3 spells CSVEPLYRGSEAFF. The CDR3 nucleotides are TGCAGCGTTGAACCCCTATACAGGGGGAGTGAAGCTTTCTTT. The chain combines TRBV29-1 with TRBJ1-1, with 8 bases identical to TRBD1. This CDR3 comprises 14 residues. V gave up 2 bases and J gave up 7 bases; unmatched junction bases: 9. CDR1 and CDR2 (germline): SQVTM, ANQGSEA.

The V and J genes are TRBV6-5 and TRBJ2-7; tentatively, D is TRBD2 (6 bases). CDR3 length: 13 residues. CDR1 MNHEY and CDR2 SVGAGI come from the germline V gene. Trimming pared 6 bases from V and 2 bases from J, leaving 11 bases between. The CDR3 DNA follows: TGTGCCAGCAGGGGAGGTTCTCCCTACGAGCAGTACGTC. Translated, it gives CASRGGSPYEQYV.

This clone was counted only a few times. V and J are TRBV9 and TRBJ1-2; D uncertain. The CDR3 is 14 residues long. V was shortened by 4 bases and J by 4 bases, with 14 bases between the two germline ends. CDR1 and CDR2 (germline): SGDLS, YYNGEE. CDR3 in amino acids: CASSPGLTLYGYTF. In DNA form, the CDR3 reads TGTGCCAGCAGCCCCGGACTGACTCTCTATGGCTACACCTTC. Filled out from reference TRBV9 and TRBJ1-2, the complete variable domain reads DSGVTQTPKHLITATGQRVTLRCSPRSGDLSVYWYQQSLDQGLQFLIQYYNGEERAKGNILERFSAQQFPDLHSELNLSSLELGDSALYFCASSPGLTLYGYTFGSGTRLTVV.

This clone came up once. The chain recombines TRBV28 with TRBJ2-5; tentatively, D is TRBD2 (6 bases). The CDR3 is 15 residues long. The V gene's germline CDR1 is MDHEN and CDR2 SYDVKM. Trimming cost V 6 bases and J 5 bases, with 19 bases left between them. CDR3 in amino acids: CASSLVGRMEETQYF. The CDR3 DNA sequence: TGTGCCAGCAGCCTAGTAGGGAGGATGGAGGAGACCCAGTACTTC.

V gene TRBV4-3 combines with J gene TRBJ1-4; D gene ambiguous. From germline, CDR1 is LGHNA and CDR2 YSLEER. The CDR3 loop spans 16 amino acids. Trimming stripped 2 bases from V and 7 bases from J, with 17 bases between. The CDR3: CASSQPGEGAGEKLFF. The CDR3 coding sequence is TGCGCCAGCAGCCAACCCGGAGAGGGCGCGGGTGAAAAACTGTTTTTT.

This chain connects TRBV6-5 to TRBJ1-5; 7 bases fit TRBD1. The V gene's germline CDR1 is MNHEY and CDR2 SVGAGI. The CDR3 length is 12 residues. Trimming cost V 7 bases and J 3 bases; bases outside gene matches: 0. The CDR3 is CASKGANQPQHF. Written as DNA, the CDR3 is TGTGCCAGCAAGGGGGCCAATCAGCCCCAGCATTTT.

J is TRBJ2-3 and V is TRBV2, with 11 bases that match TRBD2. CDR3 size: 15 residues. Germline V gene sequence: CDR1 SNHLY, CDR2 FYNNEI. Trimming cost V 5 bases and J 0 bases; bases outside gene matches: 1. The CDR3 sequence is CASSWTSGSTDTQYF. DNA of the CDR3: TGTGCCAGCAGTTGGACTAGCGGGAGCACAGATACGCAGTATTTT.